The 27 T cell receptor beta chains below were found in one sample sequenced in a study of memory CD4+ T cells and cytomegalovirus serostatus. The sort gate was single viable CD3+CD4+CD8-CD45RO+ cells for memory CD4+ T cells. The repertoire was sequenced with immunoSEQ multiplex PCR; TCRdb's copy has only in-frame clones and lacks some. This table has around 33,000 clones, under 80% appearing once. Sequenced input: memory CD4+ T cells from blood. Receptors were obtained from an adult in good health and CMV-seronegative. Some clones in this sample may be carry-over from other donors' samples.

This chain connects TRBV10-3 to TRBJ1-1, with 8 bases that match TRBD1. V was pared by 7 bases and J by 3 bases, with 4 bases of the junction left unmatched. The CDR3 is 13 amino acids. Germline V gene lookup returns CDR1 ENHRY and CDR2 SYGVKD. Here the CDR3 DNA reads TGTGCCATCACCACGACAGGGGACACTGAAGCTTTCTTT. Protein: CAITTTGDTEAFF.

The chain carries TRBV2 and TRBJ2-1; D gene uncertain. CDR1 SNHLY and CDR2 FYNNEI come from the germline V gene. The V gene lost 6 bases and the J gene lost 7 bases, with 16 bases spanning the gap. This CDR3 spans 14 amino acids. The CDR3: CASSPSPLGNEQFF. CDR3 nucleotide sequence: TGTGCCAGCAGCCCCTCCCCTTTGGGAAATGAGCAGTTCTTC.

The CDR3: CASSIGRGNTGYTF. DNA of the CDR3: TGTGCCAGTAGTATTGGCCGGGGAAATACGGGCTACACCTTC. The genes are TRBV19 and TRBJ1-2; D gene ambiguous. The V gene's germline CDR1 is LNHDA and CDR2 SQIVND (reference sequence). The length of the CDR3 is 14 residues. V was shortened by 3 bases and J by 8 bases, with 16 bases between the two germline ends.

The rearrangement links TRBV2 to TRBJ1-5; 8 bases match TRBD1. V trimming: 4 bases; J trimming: 7 bases; junction bases outside the gene matches: 6. The V gene's germline CDR1 is SNHLY and CDR2 FYNNEI. The CDR3 runs to 14 residues. The CDR3 loop is CASSGQGARQPQHF. The CDR3 DNA reads TGTGCCAGCAGTGGGCAGGGGGCGAGGCAGCCCCAGCATTTT.

This clone occurred a few times. This CDR3 is CASSLAQGDGYTF. The CDR3 DNA follows: TGCGCCAGCAGCTTGGCCCAGGGCGATGGCTACACCTTC. The chain links TRBV5-1 to TRBJ1-2; perhaps TRBD1 as D (5 bases). V lost 0 bases, J lost 6 bases, and 9 bases lay in between. CDR3 length: 13 residues. Germline CDR1 reads SGHRS; CDR2 reads YFSETQ.

The CDR3 loop is CASSFSSSGGTDTQYF. CDR3 nucleotides: TGCGCCAGCAGCTTTTCGAGCTCGGGAGGCACAGATACGCAGTATTTT. The chain joins TRBV5-1 to TRBJ2-3; the D gene is possibly TRBD2 (6 bases). The CDR3 is made up of 16 amino acids. V was shortened by 2 bases and J by 1 base, with 14 bases between the two germline ends. Germline V gene data show CDR1 as SGHRS and CDR2 as YFSETQ.

The CDR3 region has the DNA TGTGCCAGCAGTTACTCGGGGGGCAGCTATGGCTACACCTTC. Residues: CASSYSGGSYGYTF. V gene TRBV6-5 combines with J gene TRBJ1-2; D may be TRBD1 (6 bases). The CDR3 contains 14 residues. Germline-derived CDR1 and CDR2 are MNHEY and SVGAGI. Deletions cut 0 bases from V and 4 bases from J, with 9 bases between.

There are a few counts of this clone. The genes are TRBV11-1 and TRBJ1-3; D is uncertain. The V end was cut by 5 bases, the J end by 9 bases, with 11 bases between. The CDR3 covers 12 residues. Germline V gene data show CDR1 as SGHAT and CDR2 as FQDESV (reference sequence). In DNA form, the CDR3 reads TGTGCCAGCAGCAAAACCGCAGGCACCATATATTTT. It is translated as CASSKTAGTIYF.

The chain recombines TRBV4-2 with TRBJ1-4; 7 bases fit TRBD1. The CDR3 runs to 15 residues. Germline V gene lookup returns CDR1 LGHNA and CDR2 YNFKEQ. V lost 5 bases to trimming and J lost 5 bases; unmatched junction nucleotides: 8. CDR3 DNA sequence: TGTGCCAGCAGCTCGCGACAGGGTGGCAATGAAAAACTGTTTTTT. This translates into CASSSRQGGNEKLFF.

This CDR3 is CASNLGQGVNYGYTF. The CDR3 DNA reads TGTGCCAGCAACCTCGGACAGGGGGTTAACTATGGCTACACCTTC. The chain couples TRBV7-2 to TRBJ1-2; 10 nucleotides agree with TRBD1. The V gene's germline CDR1 is SGHTA and CDR2 FQGNSA. CDR3 length: 15 residues. J gave up 1 base and V 7 bases, and 6 bases lay outside the gene matches.

This chain links TRBV7-3 with TRBJ2-1; 10 bases are a match to TRBD2. After removal of 1 base from V and 4 bases from J, the junction contained 7 bases not matched to a gene. The CDR3 runs 17 residues. Germline loops: CDR1 SGHTA, CDR2 FQGTGA. For the CDR3, the DNA is TGTGCCAGCAGCTTAAACCTAGCGGGGGTGATATACAATGAGCAGTTCTTC. Translation: CASSLNLAGVIYNEQFF.

The chain has TRBV5-5 and TRBJ1-1; D gene uncertain. CDR3 length: 13 amino acids. Between the trimmed V and J ends, which lost 7 bases and 1 base, there was a span of 11 bases. The germline gives CDR1 SGHKS, CDR2 YYEKEE (reference sequence). CDR3 DNA: TGTGCCAGCGGCTACCACGAGAACACTGAAGCTTTCTTT. Its translation is CASGYHENTEAFF.

The chain employs TRBV7-3 and TRBJ2-1; TRBD2 matches at 11 bases. CDR1 and CDR2 from the germline V gene are SGHTA and FQGTGA. The CDR3 loop spans 15 amino acids. V gave up 5 bases and J gave up 4 bases; unmatched junction bases: 4. The CDR3 coding sequence is TGTGCCAGCAGCGCGACTAGCGGGGATTACAATGAGCAGTTCTTC. Protein: CASSATSGDYNEQFF.

The V gene is TRBV6-5, the J gene TRBJ2-1; 8 bases map to TRBD1. There are 14 residues in the CDR3. With V trimmed by 10 bases and J by 3 bases, 8 bases remained unmatched. Germline V gene data show CDR1 as MNHEY and CDR2 as SVGAGI. As DNA, the CDR3 is TGTGCCACAGGACAGGGATATTACTACAATGAGCAGTTCTTC. Translating gives CATGQGYYYNEQFF.

The chain links TRBV4-2 to TRBJ2-3, with 8 bases aligning to TRBD2. V shed 3 bases, J shed 3 bases, and the junction held 11 bases outside the gene matches. Germline V gene sequence: CDR1 LGHNA, CDR2 YNFKEQ. This CDR3 is 17 amino acids long. In DNA form, the CDR3 reads TGTGCCAGCAGCCAGTCCGGGACTAGGAAAGTTACAGATACGCAGTATTTT. Its translation is CASSQSGTRKVTDTQYF.

This chain connects TRBV19 to TRBJ1-2, with D hard to call. The CDR3 extends over 15 amino acids. Deletions cut 2 bases from V and 5 bases from J, with 15 bases between. Germline V CDR1 and CDR2: LNHDA, SQIVND (reference sequence). This CDR3 is CASSILSAGGYGYTF. CDR3 DNA: TGTGCCAGTAGTATACTGTCTGCCGGTGGGTATGGCTACACCTTC.

The V call is TRBV9, the J call TRBJ1-1; D possibly corresponds to TRBD1 (5 bases). Trimming took 0 bases from V and 4 from J, leaving 10 bases between them. Germline V gene lookup returns CDR1 SGDLS and CDR2 YYNGEE. This CDR3 has 14 amino acids. CDR3 loop: CASSVGAGATEAFF. The CDR3 DNA follows: TGTGCCAGCAGCGTAGGAGCTGGGGCCACTGAAGCTTTCTTT.

The V gene is TRBV29-1, the J gene TRBJ1-1; D is unresolved. The CDR3 is 13 residues long. V lost 4 bases, J lost 1 base, and 10 bases lay in between. Germline CDR1 SQVTM, CDR2 ANQGSEA. CDR3 amino acids: CSVAQHRNTEAFF. In DNA, the CDR3 is TGCAGCGTTGCCCAGCATCGGAACACTGAAGCTTTCTTT.

The chain links TRBV5-4 to TRBJ1-1, with TRBD1 matching over 9 bases. Germline V lookup: CDR1 SGHNT, CDR2 YYREEE (reference sequence). The CDR3 extends over 15 amino acids. J gave up 5 bases and V 2 bases, and 7 bases lay outside the gene matches. For the CDR3, the DNA is TGTGCCAGCAGCTTCCGGGACAGGGAAATAACTGAAGCTTTCTTT. It encodes CASSFRDREITEAFF.

The chain joins TRBV19 to TRBJ1-3; no reliable D call. The CDR3 contains 15 residues. CDR1 is LNHDA and CDR2 is SQIVND in the germline V gene (reference sequence). V gave up 4 bases and J gave up 0 bases, with 10 bases separating them. CDR3 sequence reads: CASSTHMNSGNTIYF. In nucleotides, the CDR3 is TGTGCCAGTAGTACCCATATGAACTCTGGAAACACCATATATTTT.

This clone showed up just a few times. V gene TRBV2 combines with J gene TRBJ1-6; D call uncertain. V lost 0 bases to trimming and J lost 8 bases, with 11 bases between them. Germline V gene lookup returns CDR1 SNHLY and CDR2 FYNNEI. CDR3 size: 15 residues. The CDR3 region has the DNA TGTGCCAGCAGTGAAGCGGTCGGTTCCTATTCACCCCTCCACTTT. This encodes CASSEAVGSYSPLHF.

In its sample, this clone was seen a few times. The chain combines TRBV15 with TRBJ1-5; D remains unclear. CDR1 and CDR2 from the germline V gene are LNHNV and YYDKDF (reference sequence). The V end lost 2 bases, the J end lost 7 bases, and 18 bases lay between the germline ends. The CDR3 consists of 16 residues. The CDR3 spells CATSRPDRSVGQPQHF. CDR3 in DNA: TGTGCCACCAGCAGACCGGACCGCTCGGTAGGGCAGCCCCAGCATTTT.

This rearrangement joins TRBV4-1 to TRBJ1-1, with D perhaps TRBD1 (6 bases). V dropped 3 bases and J dropped 0 bases, with 17 bases sitting between them. This CDR3 has 17 amino acids. CDR1 is MGHRA and CDR2 is YSYEKL in the germline V gene. CDR3 DNA sequence: TGCGCCAGCAGCCAGGGCGGGGGGGGCAGTTTGAACACTGAAGCTTTCTTT. Its protein product is CASSQGGGGSLNTEAFF.

This sequence joins TRBV7-9 and TRBJ2-2, with D possibly being TRBD2 (6 bases). Trimming cost V 7 bases and J 5 bases, with 14 bases left between them. The germline V gene encodes CDR1 SEHNR and CDR2 FQNEAQ (reference sequence). This CDR3 has 14 residues. CDR3 nucleotide sequence: TGTGCCAGCAATCTAGCGAAATCGACCGGGGAGCTGTTTTTT. This encodes CASNLAKSTGELFF.

The count of this clone is one. The CDR3 protein is CASRAGQGGAYEQYF. CDR3 nucleotide sequence: TGTGCCAGCAGGGCGGGACAGGGGGGAGCCTACGAGCAGTACTTC. The chain carries TRBV2 and TRBJ2-7; 11 bases are a match to TRBD1. Germline values: CDR1 SNHLY, CDR2 FYNNEI. After removal of 6 bases from V and 2 bases from J, the junction contained 6 bases not matched to a gene. The CDR3 consists of 15 residues.

The chain recombines TRBV7-2 with TRBJ2-1, with D possibly being TRBD1 or TRBD2 (5 bases each). The germline V gene encodes CDR1 SGHTA and CDR2 FQGNSA. The CDR3 has 15 residues. V shed 5 bases and J shed 3 bases, with 14 bases lying between them. The CDR3 is CASSLEGRNYNEQFF. Written as DNA, the CDR3 is TGTGCCAGCAGCCTAGAGGGGCGAAACTACAATGAGCAGTTCTTC.

The sample holds a few counts of this clone. The rearrangement joins TRBV28 to TRBJ1-4; D is possibly TRBD1 (5 bases). The CDR3 covers 13 residues. The germline CDR1 and CDR2 sequences are MDHEN and SYDVKM. The germline V and J ends were trimmed by 5 bases and 7 bases, with 11 bases remaining between them. The CDR3 DNA reads as TGTGCCAGCAGTGGTGACAGCCTTGAAAAACTGTTTTTT. Its translation is CASSGDSLEKLFF.